The 17 T cell receptor beta chains below all came from one sample that was sequenced in a study of T-cell memory formation after mild COVID-19. TCRdb used MiXCR to reprocess the 5' RACE reads, holding one entry per CDR3 protein. This sample has around 200,000 distinct CDR3 sequences; roughly 27% occur once, and the top ten carry 10% to 12%. Material for sequencing was PBMCs or a T cell subset sorted from them (not recorded which). These receptors were collected from an adult woman who had mild COVID-19 (a few samples of this study predate the infection). Cell type and time point are not known.

The CDR3 nucleotides read TGTGCCAGTAGCGCGACAGGGTCCTACAATGAGCAGTTCTTC. This sequence encodes CASSATGSYNEQFF. The chain links TRBV19 to TRBJ2-1; TRBD1 aligns across 7 bases. Germline assignment: CDR1 LNHDA and CDR2 SQIVND (reference sequence). With 6 bases clipped from V and 1 base from J, the junction kept 3 bases outside the gene matches. The CDR3 loop spans 14 amino acids.

In this sample, this clonotype turned up a few times. The V call is TRBV21-1, the J call TRBJ2-7; the D call TRBD2 from the table was never checked on the DNA. TRBV21-1 counts as a pseudogene. The CDR3 has 14 residues. The chain's CDR3 is CASRFRAGAYEQYF. For the CDR3, the DNA is TGTGCCAGCAGATTCAGGGCCGGGGCATACGAGCAGTACTTC.

This sequence joins TRBV2 and TRBJ2-3; no clear D. The germline CDR1 and CDR2 sequences are SNHLY and FYNNEI. The CDR3 sequence is 15 residues long. The ends were cut back, 0 bases at V and 6 bases at J, with 13 bases in the middle. Written as DNA, the CDR3 is TGTGCCAGCAGTGAAGCTCACTCGAGTTCCGATACGCAGTATTTT. Encoded protein: CASSEAHSSSDTQYF.

This chain's CDR3 is CASSPPGRPNEQFF. CDR3 nucleotides: TGTGCCAGCAGCCCCCCTGGGAGGCCGAATGAGCAGTTCTTC. This rearrangement joins TRBV9 to TRBJ2-1; D is possibly TRBD2 (6 bases). V was pared by 4 bases and J by 7 bases, with 15 bases between. The CDR3 extends over 14 amino acids. CDR1 is SGDLS, CDR2 YYNGEE, per germline. Full variable domain (remainder filled in from reference TRBV9 and TRBJ2-1): DSGVTQTPKHLITATGQRVTLRCSPRSGDLSVYWYQQSLDQGLQFLIQYYNGEERAKGNILERFSAQQFPDLHSELNLSSLELGDSALYFCASSPPGRPNEQFFGPGTRLTVL.

This clonotype occurred a few times. The J gene is TRBJ1-1, the V gene TRBV20-1, with unresolved D. V was shortened by 6 bases and J by 0 bases, with 11 bases between the two germline ends. This CDR3 has 13 residues. The germline gives CDR1 DFQATT, CDR2 SNEGSKA (reference sequence). CDR3 region: CSALGLMNTEAFF. The CDR3 DNA follows: TGCAGTGCCCTAGGGCTGATGAACACTGAAGCTTTCTTT.

The chain has TRBV14 and TRBJ2-5; no reliable D call. The CDR3 is made up of 13 amino acids. V shed 1 base and J shed 8 bases, with 11 bases lying between them. Germline CDR1 reads SGHDN; CDR2 reads FVKESK. The CDR3 region is CASSQVLWETQYF. CDR3 DNA sequence: TGTGCCAGCAGCCAAGTTTTGTGGGAAACCCAGTACTTC. Filled out from reference TRBV14 and TRBJ2-5, the complete variable domain reads EAGVTQFPSHSVIEKGQTVTLRCDPISGHDNLYWYRRVMGKEIKFLLHFVKESKQDESGMPNNRFLAERTGGTYSTLKVQPAELEDSGVYFCASSQVLWETQYFGPGTRLLVL.

Regarding this clonotype: Because the CDR3 is missing its conserved closing phenylalanine or tryptophan, this is likely a read error. Because the CDR3's place on the DNA is in doubt, the DNA is left out and the CDR3 is given as listed by TCRdb. The rearrangement joins TRBV6-6 to TRBJ1-2; the D call TRBD1 from the table was never checked on the DNA. Germline loops: CDR1 MNHNY, CDR2 SVGAGI (reference sequence). The CDR3 contains 13 residues when both ends are counted. The CDR3 sequence is CASSGGAGGARDS.

The chain employs TRBV29-1 and TRBJ1-1, with D possibly being TRBD1 (5 bases). The CDR3 contains 14 residues. Trimming pared 0 bases from V and 6 bases from J, leaving 14 bases between. Germline V gene data show CDR1 as SQVTM and CDR2 as ANQGSEA. Here the CDR3 DNA reads TGCAGCGTTGAAGATCGTGCGGGGCCGGCTGAAGCTTTCTTT. This gives the protein CSVEDRAGPAEAFF.

The J gene is TRBJ2-7, the V gene TRBV5-1, with D possibly TRBD2 on 6 matching bases. The CDR3 loop spans 13 amino acids. Germline CDR1 reads SGHRS; CDR2 reads YFSETQ. Trimming took 0 bases from V and 7 from J, leaving 11 bases between them. Here the CDR3 DNA reads TGCGCCAGCAGCTTGGGTTCCCGGGAGGAGCAGTACTTC. Amino acids: CASSLGSREEQYF.

The chain carries TRBV7-7 and TRBJ2-7; TRBD1 matches 8 bases. V lost 5 bases, J lost 6 bases, and 6 bases stayed unmatched. CDR1 SSHAT and CDR2 FNYEAQ come from the germline V gene (reference sequence). The CDR3 spans 13 residues. The CDR3 spells CASSPRTGSEQYF. CDR3 nucleotides: TGTGCCAGCAGCCCTCGGACAGGGTCCGAGCAGTACTTC.

Of note for this clonotype: An end of the junction does not agree with germline; a read error may underlie this. This rearrangement joins TRBV10-3 to TRBJ2-7; D could derive from TRBD1 or TRBD2 (5 bases each). The CDR3 totals 13 residues. Germline V CDR1 and CDR2: ENHRY, SYGVKD. The CDR3 region has the DNA TGTGCCACCCGCAGTACGGGGCTCACGGTTCCGGACTTC. Translating gives CATRSTGLTVPDF.

This chain uses TRBV10-3 with TRBJ2-5, with D perhaps TRBD1 (9 bases). CDR1 and CDR2 (germline): ENHRY, SYGVKD. This CDR3 contains 17 residues. V was clipped by 5 bases and J by 5 bases, with 24 bases between them. The CDR3 spells CAISTPPGQGLGETQYF. CDR3 DNA: TGTGCCATCAGTACACCCCCGGGACAGGGACTAGGGGAGACCCAGTACTTC.

The chain couples TRBV2 to TRBJ2-1; D is ambiguous. CDR1 is SNHLY and CDR2 is FYNNEI in the germline V gene. CDR3 length equals 16 residues. Trimming pared 2 bases from V and 8 bases from J, leaving 19 bases between. In DNA, the CDR3 is TGTGCCAGCAGTGAAAGCATTAACACGTACATAGATGAGCAGTTCTTC. This sequence encodes CASSESINTYIDEQFF.

The chain has TRBV29-1 and TRBJ2-1; weak D call: TRBD2 (7 bases). The length of the CDR3 is 14 residues. V lost 6 bases to trimming and J lost 7 bases, with 19 bases between them. Germline V gene data show CDR1 as SQVTM and CDR2 as ANQGSEA. The CDR3 sequence: CSVQVAGARNEQFF. DNA of the CDR3: TGCAGCGTGCAAGTTGCGGGGGCGAGAAATGAGCAGTTCTTC.

This clonotype was detected only a few times. The V and J genes are TRBV20-1 and TRBJ1-5, with 8 bases fitting TRBD1. CDR3 length: 15 residues. Germline V lookup: CDR1 DFQATT, CDR2 SNEGSKA (reference sequence). The ends lost 0 bases at V and 6 bases at J; junction bases unmatched: 7. The CDR3, as DNA: TGCAGTGCTAGAGATACAGGGGGAAAGGGTCAGCCCCAGCATTTT. This gives the protein CSARDTGGKGQPQHF.

The chain combines TRBV5-5 with TRBJ2-5; 10 bases line up with TRBD2. From germline, CDR1 is SGHKS and CDR2 YYEKEE (reference sequence). V was clipped by 3 bases and J by 2 bases; unmatched bases: 10. CDR3 size: 17 residues. CDR3 residues: CASSYGPGLASQETQYF. The CDR3, as DNA: TGTGCCAGCAGCTATGGCCCGGGACTAGCGAGTCAAGAGACCCAGTACTTC.

The chain combines TRBV7-2 with TRBJ1-3; D remains unclear. V lost 5 bases to trimming and J lost 2 bases, with 16 bases between them. Germline V CDR1 and CDR2: SGHTA, FQGNSA. The CDR3 covers 16 residues. The CDR3 DNA reads as TGTGCCAGCAGCCGGGATGGGGTATTAACTGGAAACACCATATATTTT. Translated, it gives CASSRDGVLTGNTIYF. Based on the CDR3 plus reference TRBV7-2 and TRBJ1-3, the full variable domain is GAGVSQSPSNKVTEKGKDVELRCDPISGHTALYWYRQSLGQGLEFLIYFQGNSAPDKSGLPSDRFSAERTGGSVSTLTIQRTQQEDSAVYLCASSRDGVLTGNTIYFGEGSWLTVV.